The clone carrying this T cell receptor beta chain showed up just a few times. Its antigen is currently unknown. This CDR3 is built from 15 residues. The J segment lost 1 base and the V segment lost 1 base, leaving 0 bases of the junction unmatched. Germline CDR1 reads LGHNA; CDR2 reads YSLEER. In the PCR, 60 Vbeta and 13 Jbeta primers were used. Sequenced by immunoSEQ multiplex PCR; TCRdb stores in-frame clones only, minus some. Here the sample spans some 99,000 clones, 60% to 80% being singletons. This specimen belongs to a study of cytomegalovirus exposure and HLA in healthy donors. Whole-study context: Earlier, 90 million to 140 million unique TCR beta sequences were recovered from around 190 million T cells by an analysis. Broader study findings: In presence/absence analyses, roughly uniform sequencing depth across donors was assumed.

This TCR was recovered from a female donor in good health and CMV-seronegative. Material: PBMCs. The chain combines TRBV4-3 with TRBJ2-3, with TRBD2 matching 9 bases. Here the CDR3 DNA reads TGCGCCAGCAGCCAAGGACTAGCGGGCACAGATACGCAGTATTTT. It is translated as CASSQGLAGTDTQYF.